The rows below give T cell receptor beta chains drawn from one sample of a study of T cells in Graves' hyperthyroidism and ophthalmopathy. MiXCR, applied by TCRdb to the multiplex PCR reads, yields one record per CDR3 protein. This table holds over 400,000 distinct CDR3 sequences, approximately 14% found once. The sample comprised blood. These receptor sequences come from a man aged 18 to 30 with Graves' ophthalmopathy. Both conserved end residues are part of each CDR3. The D gene is left open where the match is weak. Not all rows give a size; the values are once, few, many and, for expanded clones, a class.

J gene | V gene | D gene | clone size | CDR3 length | CDR3 protein | CDR3 DNA
TRBJ2-3 | TRBV6-1 | TRBD1 | many | 17 | CASSPHGTGDSTDTQYF | TGTGCCAGCAGTCCACACGGGACAGGAGATAGCACAGATACGCAGTATTTT
TRBJ1-5 | TRBV27 | NA | few | 13 | CASTLSFNQPQHF | TGTGCCAGCACCCTCAGCTTCAATCAGCCCCAGCATTTT
TRBJ1-4 | TRBV27 | TRBD1 | NA | 20 | CASSSFPPGQGSQGNEKLFF | TGTGCCAGCAGCTCCTTTCCCCCGGGACAGGGGAGTCAGGGTAATGAAAAACTGTTTTTT
TRBJ2-5 | TRBV5-1 | TRBD1 | few | 14 | CASSLEQGGKTQYF | TGCGCCAGCAGCTTGGAACAGGGGGGCAAGACCCAGTACTTC
TRBJ2-4 | TRBV20-1 | NA | many | 14 | CSARPGLAKNIQYF | TGCAGTGCTAGACCGGGGCTAGCCAAAAACATTCAGTACTTC
TRBJ2-7 | TRBV4-1 | TRBD1 | few | 18 | CASSQVSGSGQTSYEQYF | TGCGCCAGCAGCCAAGTCTCGGGTTCGGGACAGACCTCCTACGAGCAGTACTTC
TRBJ2-1 | TRBV2 | NA | many | 13 | CASSVNTYNEQFF | TGTGCCAGCAGTGTTAATACCTACAATGAGCAGTTCTTC
TRBJ1-2 | TRBV28 | TRBD1 | many | 13 | CASRLGTDYGYTF | TGTGCCAGCAGACTTGGGACAGACTATGGCTACACCTTC
TRBJ1-2 | TRBV20-1 | NA | many | 12 | CSAAQGGYGYTF | TGCAGTGCTGCCCAAGGGGGCTATGGCTACACCTTC
TRBJ1-5 | TRBV7-9 | TRBD1 | NA | 18 | CASSPGGVGPVGNQPQHF | TGTGCCAGCAGCCCAGGGGGGGTCGGGCCGGTGGGCAATCAGCCCCAGCATTTT
TRBJ2-7 | TRBV20-1 | TRBD2 | many | 19 | CSALTSLGLAGGQTYEQYF | TGCAGTGCTCTCACCTCTCTGGGACTAGCGGGGGGGCAAACCTACGAGCAGTACTTC
TRBJ1-6 | TRBV4-1 | TRBD1 | few | 16 | CASSLGQGDSNSPLHF | TGCGCCAGCAGCCTCGGGCAGGGGGATAGTAATTCACCCCTCCACTTT
TRBJ2-1 | TRBV20-1 | TRBD2 | NA | 16 | CSASRLSGSSYNEQFF | TGCAGTGCTAGTCGACTTAGCGGGAGCTCCTACAATGAGCAGTTCTTC
TRBJ1-1 | TRBV10-3 | TRBD1 | NA | 15 | CAISDRGRSNTEAFF | TGTGCCATCAGTGACAGGGGGCGGAGTAACACTGAAGCTTTCTTT
TRBJ2-5 | TRBV10-3 | TRBD1 | many | 15 | CAIGGQGSVQETQYF | TGTGCCATTGGGGGACAGGGTAGTGTTCAAGAGACCCAGTACTTC
TRBJ2-4 | TRBV27 | NA | few | 13 | CASSFKAGSIQYF | TGTGCCAGCAGTTTTAAGGCCGGTTCCATTCAGTACTTC
TRBJ1-1 | TRBV18 | NA | few | 15 | CASSPGLGGDTEAFF | TGTGCCAGCTCACCAGGCTTGGGGGGGGACACTGAAGCTTTCTTT
TRBJ1-2 | TRBV7-9 | TRBD1 | NA | 14 | CASSTGTGVYGYTF | TGTGCCAGCAGCACCGGGACAGGGGTCTATGGCTACACCTTC
TRBJ2-5 | TRBV24-1 | TRBD2 | many | 19 | CATSDRGTSGSSYQETQYF | TGTGCCACCAGTGACCGGGGGACTAGCGGGAGCTCGTACCAAGAGACCCAGTACTTC
TRBJ2-3 | TRBV4-2 | NA | NA | 17 | CASSQDWSGAVADTQYF | TGTGCCAGCAGCCAAGATTGGTCAGGGGCGGTGGCAGATACGCAGTATTTT
TRBJ2-7 | TRBV5-1 | TRBD1 | NA | 14 | CASSLMTGGAEQYF | TGTGCCAGCAGCTTAATGACAGGGGGCGCCGAGCAGTACTTC
TRBJ2-1 | TRBV5-1 | NA | many | 14 | CASSGGDTYNEQFF | TGCGCCAGCAGCGGGGGCGATACCTACAATGAGCAGTTCTTC
TRBJ2-1 | TRBV5-1 | TRBD2 | NA | 13 | CASGRGGSDEQFF | TGCGCCAGCGGGAGGGGCGGGAGCGATGAGCAGTTCTTC
TRBJ2-5 | TRBV6-1 | NA | many | 14 | CASSYREPQETQYF | TGTGCCAGCAGTTACAGGGAACCCCAAGAGACCCAGTACTTC